Below, 9 T cell receptor beta chains from the same sample are listed, as sequenced in a study of cytomegalovirus exposure and HLA in healthy donors. Sequencing was performed with immunoSEQ multiplex PCR; in TCRdb, only in-frame clones are kept and a portion is missing. The sample includes tens of thousands of clones, approximately 96% of them seen just once. The sequenced sample consisted of PBMCs. The source of these receptors is a woman under 30 in good health and CMV-seropositive.

The chain combines TRBV6-1 with TRBJ2-1, with 8 bases matching TRBD2. Trimming at V came to 4 bases and at J to 6 bases, leaving 5 bases not matched to a gene. This CDR3 has 14 residues. Germline V gene lookup returns CDR1 MNHNS and CDR2 SASEGT. The CDR3 is CASSVGREVNEQFF. The CDR3 DNA is TGTGCCAGCAGTGTGGGGCGGGAGGTCAATGAGCAGTTCTTC.

The CDR3 nucleotides are TGCGCCAGCAGCCAAGCGACAGTTTCCTACGAGCAGTACTTC. This codes for CASSQATVSYEQYF. V and J are TRBV4-1 and TRBJ2-7, with D perhaps matching TRBD1 (5 bases). From germline, CDR1 is MGHRA and CDR2 YSYEKL. V lost 1 base and J 1 base, leaving 8 bases between the germline ends. This CDR3 has 14 amino acids.

The V call is TRBV7-9, the J call TRBJ1-3, with D tentatively TRBD1 (6 bases). CDR3 size: 17 residues. V was trimmed by 5 bases and J by 4 bases, leaving 21 bases between them. Germline V gives CDR1 SEHNR, CDR2 FQNEAQ (reference sequence). The CDR3 coding sequence is TGTGCCAGCAGCCCGACACCTCGGAGGGGGGGCGGAAACACCATATATTTT. Protein: CASSPTPRRGGGNTIYF.

The V gene is TRBV12-5, the J gene TRBJ2-3; 11 nucleotides match TRBD1. This CDR3 has 15 amino acids. Trimming cost V 6 bases and J 8 bases; bases outside gene matches: 10. Germline values: CDR1 LGHNT, CDR2 FRNRAP. Here the CDR3 reads CASGPGQGAGGTQYF. The CDR3 nucleotides are TGTGCTAGTGGCCCCGGACAGGGGGCGGGTGGTACGCAGTATTTT.

The chain joins TRBV19 to TRBJ1-2; 8 positions match TRBD1. The CDR3 contains 14 residues. Germline lookup yields CDR1 LNHDA and CDR2 SQIVND (reference sequence). Unmatched junction bases numbered 7, after V lost 7 bases and J lost 3 bases. Here the CDR3 DNA reads TGTGCCAGTACCCCCCAGGGGGCGGACTATGGCTACACCTTC. As protein: CASTPQGADYGYTF.

The gene calls are TRBV4-2 and TRBJ1-1, with D tentatively TRBD1 (6 bases). Trimming took 1 base from V and 3 from J, leaving 12 bases between them. This CDR3 contains 15 residues. The germline V gene has CDR1 LGHNA and CDR2 YNFKEQ. The CDR3 protein is CASSQAGGAHTEAFF. The CDR3 bases are TGTGCCAGCAGCCAAGCGGGGGGGGCGCACACTGAAGCTTTCTTT.

V usage is TRBV9 and J usage is TRBJ2-7; weak D call: TRBD1 (6 bases). The ends were cut back, 4 bases at V and 2 bases at J, with 16 bases in the middle. The CDR3 loop spans 15 amino acids. The V gene's germline CDR1 is SGDLS and CDR2 YYNGEE. The CDR3 DNA is TGTGCCAGCAGCCAAAGAGGGGGAGACCCCTACGAGCAGTACTTC. Its translation is CASSQRGGDPYEQYF.

This chain links TRBV9 with TRBJ1-3; D not resolved. CDR1 is SGDLS, CDR2 YYNGEE, per germline. CDR3 size: 12 residues. The V gene lost 4 bases and the J gene lost 1 base, with 3 bases spanning the gap. In nucleotides, the CDR3 is TGTGCCAGCAGCCCTTCTGGAAACACCATATATTTT. It translates to CASSPSGNTIYF.

The chain uses TRBV30 and TRBJ1-1; weak D call: TRBD1 (6 bases). V lost 3 bases and J 9 bases, leaving 11 bases between the germline ends. The germline V gene encodes CDR1 GTSNPN and CDR2 SVGIG (reference sequence). The CDR3 has 11 residues. The CDR3 nucleotides are TGTGCCTGGAGCCCAGGGGCTCAAGCTTTCTTT. Translating gives CAWSPGAQAFF.